This T cell receptor beta chain was captured by sequencing in a study of PD-1 blockade in classical Hodgkin lymphoma (dated by TCRdb to about 2020). For the wider study: Nivolumab dosing was 3 mg/kg intravenously every 2 weeks, continuing until either disease progression or unacceptable toxicity. The study used CyTOF and TCR beta sequencing to define a peripheral blood immune signature of response to PD-1 blockade in classical Hodgkin lymphoma. Study-wide findings and limitations: The study was restricted to a single clinical trial cohort, and the causes of repertoire differences, possibly disease activity or prior therapy, were left undefined. Lower diversity was observed in patients in whom nivolumab was started less than 1 year after ASCT, and these patients were excluded from later analyses so that confounding by immune reconstitution would be avoided. Baseline TCR diversity was reported to be lower in newly diagnosed patients than in healthy donors and to be lower still in relapsed/refractory patients. By C4D1, a significant rise was seen in CD4+ TCR diversity but not in CD8+ TCR diversity (p=0.0027 vs p=0.16), and the rise was most apparent among complete responders (p=0.02). Trial patients achieving complete response had baseline diversity similar to newly diagnosed patients, whereas partial responders and progressors had significantly lower diversity.

As regards this clone: The antigen this receptor binds is unknown. The input lacks base qualities; no much larger clone sits a single base away.

For this chain, trimming is 1 base at the V end and 10 bases at the J end, and the number of junction bases without a gene match is 21. The CDR3 covers 19 residues, taking in both the cysteine and the phenylalanine. Only the CDR3 portion is preserved as DNA: 57 bases, with reading frame beginning at the first base. According to the germline V gene, CDR1 reads SGHRS and CDR2 reads YFSETQ. The label giving this sample's time point can be read as: cycle 1 day 1 (C1D1), immediately before nivolumab initiation. Every trial patient had relapsed after autologous stem cell transplantation, and cohorts A, B and C differed in prior brentuximab vedotin exposure. The trial cohort comprised some 60 patients with relapsed/refractory classical Hodgkin lymphoma whose best overall responses were complete response, partial response or progressive disease. In the multi-cohort phase II CheckMate 205 trial, trial patients received single-agent nivolumab. An independent review committee assessed best overall response by applying the 2007 International Working Group response criteria. Trial PBMCs were collected just before the start of nivolumab (C1D1) and during therapy at cycle 2 day 1 and cycle 4 day 1. Peripheral blood was collected in 8 mL Vacutainer Cell Preparation Tubes, from which PBMCs were isolated by centrifugation and then cryopreserved.

Genomic DNA was isolated using the Qiagen DNeasy kit from unsorted PBMCs as well as from negatively selected CD4+ and CD8+ fractions. TCR beta CDR3 regions were subjected to amplification by immunoSEQ multiplex PCR with primers that anneal to V and J segments. A synthetic immune receptor repertoire was used to minimize amplification bias, and any residual bias was removed computationally once sequencing was done. In the paper's pipeline: Custom Python scripts were used to quantify repertoire diversity as the Shannon entropy index. Unsorted, CD4+ and CD8+ repertoires were analyzed separately, except for combined analyses in which CD4+ and CD8+ sequences were merged in silico. Clonal expansion was defined as at least a 2-fold frequency increase after treatment relative to C1D1, with a pseudocount of 0.5 for undetected baseline clones. Clones with 0 or 1 copy at C1D1 were defined as singleton clones, while clones with 2 or more copies were defined as non-singleton clones. Clones expanded in unsorted samples were labelled as CD4+, CD8+ or unknown by matching protein sequences in sorted samples from the same patient. Wilcoxon tests on paired samples were used to test changes in diversity from C1D1 to C4D1. Held by TCRdb, this immuneACCESS table contains in-frame sequences only and omits some clones. Under half of the omission traces to an unresolved V gene where checked; the cause of the rest is unknown. V, J and clone size reflect that table, while D and trimming were determined from the DNA. The sample table shows tens of thousands of clones, and approximately 84% are seen once. The ten largest clonotypes hold 16% of the sample.

The rearranged chain carries TRBV5-1 and TRBJ2-1, and 9 bases in between align with TRBD2. The receptor comes from a human donor with classical Hodgkin lymphoma. The material was peripheral blood mononuclear cells (PBMCs), obtained at baseline. The nucleotide sequence reads as follows: TGCGCCAGCAGCTTGAGCGGTAATAGCGGGAGTGTTATACAATACGAGCAGTTCTTC. Its coded protein is CASSLSGNSGSVIQYEQFF.